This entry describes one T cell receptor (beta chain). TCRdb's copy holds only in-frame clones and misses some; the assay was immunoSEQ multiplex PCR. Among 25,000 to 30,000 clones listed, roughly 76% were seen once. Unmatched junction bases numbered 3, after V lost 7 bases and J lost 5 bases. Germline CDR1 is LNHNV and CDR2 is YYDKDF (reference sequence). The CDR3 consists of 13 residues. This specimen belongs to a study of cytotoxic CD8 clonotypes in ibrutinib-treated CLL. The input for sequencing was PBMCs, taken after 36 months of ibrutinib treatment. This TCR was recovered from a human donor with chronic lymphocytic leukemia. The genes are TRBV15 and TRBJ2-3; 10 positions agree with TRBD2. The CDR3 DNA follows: TGTGCCACCATCGGACTAGCGGAAGATACGCAGTATTTT. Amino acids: CATIGLAEDTQYF. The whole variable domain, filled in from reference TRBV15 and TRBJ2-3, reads DAMVIQNPRYQVTQFGKPVTLSCSQTLNHNVMYWYQQKSSQAPKLLFHYYDKDFNNEADTPDNFQSRRPNTSFCFLDIRSPGLGDTAMYLCATIGLAEDTQYFGPGTRLTVL.